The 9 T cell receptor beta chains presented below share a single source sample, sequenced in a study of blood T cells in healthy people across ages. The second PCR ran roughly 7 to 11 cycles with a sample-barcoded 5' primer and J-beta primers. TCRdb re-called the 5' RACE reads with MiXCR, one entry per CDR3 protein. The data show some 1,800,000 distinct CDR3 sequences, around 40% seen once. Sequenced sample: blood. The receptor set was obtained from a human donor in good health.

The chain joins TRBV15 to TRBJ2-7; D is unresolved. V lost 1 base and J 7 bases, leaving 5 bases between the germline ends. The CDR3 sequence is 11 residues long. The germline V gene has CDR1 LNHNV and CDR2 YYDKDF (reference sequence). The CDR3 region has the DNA TGTGCCACCAGCAGAGGTGTGGAGCAGTACTTC. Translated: CATSRGVEQYF.

The CDR3 spells CASSSPGTPYNEQFF. DNA of the CDR3: TGTGCCAGCAGCTCCCCCGGGACCCCTTACAATGAGCAGTTCTTC. The chain joins TRBV5-6 to TRBJ2-1; D is perhaps TRBD1 or TRBD2 (5 bases each). Germline assignment: CDR1 SGHDT and CDR2 YYEEEE. This CDR3 is 15 amino acids long. V was clipped by 3 bases and J by 4 bases, with 14 bases between them.

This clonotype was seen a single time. The CDR3 nucleotides read TGTGCCAGCAGCCCCAACAGGGGAACGAACACCGGGGAGCTGTTTTTT. Translation gives CASSPNRGTNTGELFF. The chain links TRBV6-6 to TRBJ2-2; 7 positions agree with TRBD1. The V gene's germline CDR1 is MNHNY and CDR2 SVGAGI (reference sequence). V shed 6 bases and J 0 bases; nucleotides not matched to a gene: 7. This CDR3 region has 16 residues.

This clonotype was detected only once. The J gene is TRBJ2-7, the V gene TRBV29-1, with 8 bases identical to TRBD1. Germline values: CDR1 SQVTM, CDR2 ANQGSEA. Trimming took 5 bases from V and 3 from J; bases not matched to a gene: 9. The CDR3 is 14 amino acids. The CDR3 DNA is TGCAGCGTTTTCTGGACAGGGACGGGCTACGAGCAGTACTTC. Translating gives CSVFWTGTGYEQYF.

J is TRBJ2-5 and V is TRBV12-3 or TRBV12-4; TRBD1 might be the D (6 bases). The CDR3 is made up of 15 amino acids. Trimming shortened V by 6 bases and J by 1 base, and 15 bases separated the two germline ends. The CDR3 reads CASSPPQGTQETQYF. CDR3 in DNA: TGTGCCAGCAGCCCTCCACAGGGAACCCAAGAGACCCAGTACTTC.

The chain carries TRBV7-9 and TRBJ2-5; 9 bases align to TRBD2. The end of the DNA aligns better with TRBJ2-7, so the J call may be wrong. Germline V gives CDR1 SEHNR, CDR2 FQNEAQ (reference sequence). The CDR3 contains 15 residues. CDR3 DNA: TGTGCCAGCAGCCATTTAGCGGGGGTGAAAGACGAGCAGTACTTC. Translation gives CASSHLAGVKDEQYF.

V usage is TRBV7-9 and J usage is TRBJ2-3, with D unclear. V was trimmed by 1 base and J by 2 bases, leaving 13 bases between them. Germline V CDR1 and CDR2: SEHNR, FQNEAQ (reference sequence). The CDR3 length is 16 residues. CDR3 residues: CASSLVHLLITDTQYF. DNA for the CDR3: TGTGCCAGCAGCTTAGTGCACCTCTTGATCACAGATACGCAGTATTTT.

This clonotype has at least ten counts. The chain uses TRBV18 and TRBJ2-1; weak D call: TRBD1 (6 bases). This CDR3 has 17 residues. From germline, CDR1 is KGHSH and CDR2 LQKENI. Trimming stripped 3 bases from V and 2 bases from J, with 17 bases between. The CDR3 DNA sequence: TGTGCCAGCTCACCTTCATCCAGGCAGGGGCCCTACAATGAGCAGTTCTTC. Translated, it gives CASSPSSRQGPYNEQFF.

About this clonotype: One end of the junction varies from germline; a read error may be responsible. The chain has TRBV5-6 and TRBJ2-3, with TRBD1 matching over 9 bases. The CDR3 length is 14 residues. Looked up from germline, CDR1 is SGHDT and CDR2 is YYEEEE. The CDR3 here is CTSSGTGYGDTQYF. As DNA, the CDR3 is TGTACCAGCAGCGGGACAGGGTACGGAGATACGCAGTATTTT.